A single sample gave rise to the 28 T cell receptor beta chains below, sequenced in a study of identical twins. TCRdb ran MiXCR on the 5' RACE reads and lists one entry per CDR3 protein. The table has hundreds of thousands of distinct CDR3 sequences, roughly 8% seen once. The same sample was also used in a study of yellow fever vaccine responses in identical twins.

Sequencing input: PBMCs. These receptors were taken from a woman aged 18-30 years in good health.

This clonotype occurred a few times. CDR3 bases: TGTGCCACCAGCCCGGGGACTTCTAGCACAGATACGCAGTATTTT. Residues: CATSPGTSSTDTQYF. The genes are TRBV15 and TRBJ2-3, with a possible D match to TRBD2 (6 bases). The germline V and J ends were trimmed by 5 bases and 0 bases, with 12 bases remaining between them. Germline loops: CDR1 LNHNV, CDR2 YYDKDF (reference sequence). The CDR3 totals 15 residues.

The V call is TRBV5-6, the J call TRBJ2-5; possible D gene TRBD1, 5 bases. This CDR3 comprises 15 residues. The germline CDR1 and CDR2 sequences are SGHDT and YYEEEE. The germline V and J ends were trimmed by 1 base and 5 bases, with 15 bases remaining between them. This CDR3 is CASSLLGAGLETQYF. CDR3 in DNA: TGTGCCAGCAGCTTGCTAGGGGCAGGGCTGGAGACCCAGTACTTC.

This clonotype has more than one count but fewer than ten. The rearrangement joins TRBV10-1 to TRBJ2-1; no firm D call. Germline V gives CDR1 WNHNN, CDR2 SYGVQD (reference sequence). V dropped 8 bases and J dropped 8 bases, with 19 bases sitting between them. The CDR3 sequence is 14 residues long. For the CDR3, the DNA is TGCGCCAGCTCCGAGTCCAGGAAGGGCCATGAGCAGTTCTTC. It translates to CASSESRKGHEQFF.

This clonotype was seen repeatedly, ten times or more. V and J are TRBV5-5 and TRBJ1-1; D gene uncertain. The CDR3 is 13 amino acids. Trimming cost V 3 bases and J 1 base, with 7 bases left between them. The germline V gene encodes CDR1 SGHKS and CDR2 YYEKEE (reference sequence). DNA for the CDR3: TGTGCCAGCAGCTATCTCAGGAACACTGAAGCTTTCTTT. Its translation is CASSYLRNTEAFF.

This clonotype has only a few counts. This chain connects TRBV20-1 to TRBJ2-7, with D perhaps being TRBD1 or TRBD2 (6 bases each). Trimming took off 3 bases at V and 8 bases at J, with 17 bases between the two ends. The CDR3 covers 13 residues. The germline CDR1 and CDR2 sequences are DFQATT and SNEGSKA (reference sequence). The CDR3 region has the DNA TGCAGTGCTAGTGTGTCCTCCGGGGGCCAGCAGTACTTC. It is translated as CSASVSSGGQQYF.

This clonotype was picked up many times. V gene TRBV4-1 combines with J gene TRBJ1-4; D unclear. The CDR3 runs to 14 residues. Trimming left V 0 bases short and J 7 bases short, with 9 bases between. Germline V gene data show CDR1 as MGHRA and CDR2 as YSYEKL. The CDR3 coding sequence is TGCGCCAGCAGCCAAGATCACGGCTTTGAAAAACTGTTTTTT. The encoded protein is CASSQDHGFEKLFF.

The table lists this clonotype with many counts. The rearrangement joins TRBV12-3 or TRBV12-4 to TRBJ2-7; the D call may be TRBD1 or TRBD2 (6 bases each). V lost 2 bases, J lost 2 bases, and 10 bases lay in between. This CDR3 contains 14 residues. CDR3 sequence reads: CASSLRGVPYEQYF. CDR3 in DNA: TGTGCCAGCAGTTTAAGGGGGGTCCCCTACGAGCAGTACTTC.

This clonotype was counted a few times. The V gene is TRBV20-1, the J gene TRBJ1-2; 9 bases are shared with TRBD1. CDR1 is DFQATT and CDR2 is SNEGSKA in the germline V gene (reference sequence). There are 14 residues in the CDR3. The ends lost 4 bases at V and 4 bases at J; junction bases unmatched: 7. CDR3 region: CSATYRGPSYGYTF. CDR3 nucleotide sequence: TGCAGTGCTACATACAGGGGGCCCAGCTATGGCTACACCTTC.

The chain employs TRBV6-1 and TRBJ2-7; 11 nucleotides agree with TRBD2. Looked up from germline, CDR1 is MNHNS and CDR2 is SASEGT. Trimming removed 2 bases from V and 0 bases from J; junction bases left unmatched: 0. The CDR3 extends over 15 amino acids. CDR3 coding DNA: TGTGCCAGCAGTGAACTAGCGGGGGGCTCCTACGAGCAGTACTTC. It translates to CASSELAGGSYEQYF.

Written as DNA, the CDR3 is TGTGCCACCAGTGACCCACAGACCACCGGGGAGCTGTTTTTT. This gives the protein CATSDPQTTGELFF. This chain joins TRBV24-1 and TRBJ2-2, with no clear D. CDR1 and CDR2 from the germline V gene are KGHDR and SFDVKD. V lost 4 bases and J lost 4, with 9 bases in between. CDR3 size: 14 residues.

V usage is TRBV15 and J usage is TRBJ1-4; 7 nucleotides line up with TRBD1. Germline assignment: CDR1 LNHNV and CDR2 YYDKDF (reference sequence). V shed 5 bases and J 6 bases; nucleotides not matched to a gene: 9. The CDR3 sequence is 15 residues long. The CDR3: CATSGGQADDEKLFF. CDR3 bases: TGTGCCACCAGCGGAGGACAGGCGGACGATGAAAAACTGTTTTTT.

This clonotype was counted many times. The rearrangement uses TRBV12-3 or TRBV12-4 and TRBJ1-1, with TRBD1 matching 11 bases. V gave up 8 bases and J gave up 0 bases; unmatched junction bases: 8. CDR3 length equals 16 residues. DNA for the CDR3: TGTGCCAGCTGCCAAGGGACAGGGGGACTGAACACTGAAGCTTTCTTT. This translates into CASCQGTGGLNTEAFF.

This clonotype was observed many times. DNA for the CDR3: TGTGCCAGCAGCCAAGGATTTGGCGGGGGGCTGACTGAAGCTTTCTTT. It yields the protein CASSQGFGGGLTEAFF. J is TRBJ1-1 and V is TRBV3-1; tentatively, D is TRBD1 (6 bases). CDR1 LGHDT and CDR2 YNNKEL come from the germline V gene (reference sequence). CDR3 length: 16 residues. V gave up 1 base and J gave up 5 bases, with 17 bases separating them.

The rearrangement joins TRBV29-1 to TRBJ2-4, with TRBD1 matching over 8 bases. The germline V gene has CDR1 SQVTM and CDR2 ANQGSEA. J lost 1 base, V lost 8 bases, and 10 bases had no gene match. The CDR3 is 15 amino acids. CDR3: CSTLGQGGAKNIQYF. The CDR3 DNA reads TGCAGCACCCTCGGACAGGGTGGCGCCAAAAACATTCAGTACTTC.

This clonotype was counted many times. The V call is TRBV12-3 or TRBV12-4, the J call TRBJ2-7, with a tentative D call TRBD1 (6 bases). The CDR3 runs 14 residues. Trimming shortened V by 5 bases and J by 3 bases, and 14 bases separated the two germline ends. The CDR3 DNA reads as TGTGCCAGCAGTCAAGCGACAGGCTTCTACGAGCAGTACTTC. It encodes CASSQATGFYEQYF.

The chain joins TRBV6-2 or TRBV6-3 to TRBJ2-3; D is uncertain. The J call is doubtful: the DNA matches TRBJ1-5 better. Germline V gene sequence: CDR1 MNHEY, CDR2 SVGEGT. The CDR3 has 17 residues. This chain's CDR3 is CASHTSLTGGHTDTQHF. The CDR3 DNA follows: TGTGCCAGCCACACATCCCTTACGGGAGGGCACACAGATACGCAGCATTTT.

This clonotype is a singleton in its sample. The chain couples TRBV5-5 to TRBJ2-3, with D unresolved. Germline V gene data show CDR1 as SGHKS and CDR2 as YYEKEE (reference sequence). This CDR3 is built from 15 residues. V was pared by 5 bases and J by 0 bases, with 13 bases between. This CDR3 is CASRNYRTSTDTQYF. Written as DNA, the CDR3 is TGTGCCAGCAGGAACTACAGAACTAGCACAGATACGCAGTATTTT.

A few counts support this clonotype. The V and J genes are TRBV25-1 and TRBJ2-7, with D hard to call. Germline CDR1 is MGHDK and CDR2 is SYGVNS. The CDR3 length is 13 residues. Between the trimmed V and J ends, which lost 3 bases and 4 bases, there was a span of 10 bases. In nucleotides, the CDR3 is TGTGCCAGCAGTGATCAGACAAGATACGAGCAGTACTTC. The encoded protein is CASSDQTRYEQYF.

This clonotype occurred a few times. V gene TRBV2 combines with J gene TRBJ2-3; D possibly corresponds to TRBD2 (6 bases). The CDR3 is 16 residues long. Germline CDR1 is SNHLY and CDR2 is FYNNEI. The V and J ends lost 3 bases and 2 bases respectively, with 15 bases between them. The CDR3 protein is CASSEGLAWDTDTQYF. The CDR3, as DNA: TGTGCCAGCAGTGAGGGGCTAGCGTGGGACACAGATACGCAGTATTTT.

CDR3 sequence reads: CAWTRLLAIQETQYF. The CDR3 DNA is TGTGCCTGGACTCGACTCCTAGCAATTCAAGAGACCCAGTACTTC. This chain joins TRBV30 and TRBJ2-5; the D gene is possibly TRBD2 (5 bases). Trimming stripped 4 bases from V and 2 bases from J, with 17 bases between. CDR1 and CDR2 (germline): GTSNPN, SVGIG (reference sequence). The CDR3 loop spans 15 amino acids.

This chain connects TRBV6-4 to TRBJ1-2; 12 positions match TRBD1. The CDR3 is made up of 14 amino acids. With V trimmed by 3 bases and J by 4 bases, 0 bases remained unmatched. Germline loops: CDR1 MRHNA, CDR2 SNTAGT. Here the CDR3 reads CASSEGQGAYGYTF. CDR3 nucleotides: TGTGCCAGCAGTGAGGGACAGGGGGCCTATGGCTACACCTTC.

The CDR3 spells CAISRQLGPETQYF. CDR3 DNA sequence: TGTGCCATAAGCAGACAGCTGGGGCCAGAGACCCAGTACTTC. This sequence joins TRBV10-3 and TRBJ2-5, with D perhaps TRBD1 (5 bases). V lost 9 bases and J 4 bases, leaving 18 bases between the germline ends. This CDR3 has 14 amino acids. Germline V gives CDR1 ENHRY, CDR2 SYGVKD.

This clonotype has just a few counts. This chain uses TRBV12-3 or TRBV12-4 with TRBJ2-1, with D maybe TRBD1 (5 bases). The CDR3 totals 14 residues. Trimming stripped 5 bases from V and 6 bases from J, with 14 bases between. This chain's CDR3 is CASSAPSGSNEQFF. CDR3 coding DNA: TGTGCCAGCAGTGCCCCCTCAGGGTCCAATGAGCAGTTCTTC.

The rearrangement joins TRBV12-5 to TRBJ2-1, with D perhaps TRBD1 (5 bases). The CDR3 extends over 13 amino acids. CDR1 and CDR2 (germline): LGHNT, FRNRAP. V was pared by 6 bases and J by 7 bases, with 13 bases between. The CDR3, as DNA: TGTGCTAGTGGATCAGGGAACGCAAATGAGCAGTTCTTC. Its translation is CASGSGNANEQFF. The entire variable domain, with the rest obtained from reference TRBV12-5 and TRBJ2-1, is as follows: DARVTQTPRHKVTEMGQEVTMRCQPILGHNTVFWYRQTMMQGLELLAYFRNRAPLDDSGMPKDRFSAEMPDATLATLKIQPSEPRDSAVYFCASGSGNANEQFFGPGTRLTVL.

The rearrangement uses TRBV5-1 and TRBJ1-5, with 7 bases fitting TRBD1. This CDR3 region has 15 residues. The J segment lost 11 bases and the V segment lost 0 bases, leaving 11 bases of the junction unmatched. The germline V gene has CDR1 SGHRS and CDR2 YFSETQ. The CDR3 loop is CASSLEDRLQSAQHF. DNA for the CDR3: TGCGCCAGCAGCTTGGAGGACAGGCTTCAATCAGCCCAGCATTTT.

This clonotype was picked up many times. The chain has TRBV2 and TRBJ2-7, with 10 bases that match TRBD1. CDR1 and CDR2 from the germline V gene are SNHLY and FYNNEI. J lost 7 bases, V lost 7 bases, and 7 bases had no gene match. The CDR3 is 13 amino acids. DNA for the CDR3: TGTGCCAGCAACGACAGGGGGCTTGGAGAGCAGTACTTC. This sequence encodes CASNDRGLGEQYF.

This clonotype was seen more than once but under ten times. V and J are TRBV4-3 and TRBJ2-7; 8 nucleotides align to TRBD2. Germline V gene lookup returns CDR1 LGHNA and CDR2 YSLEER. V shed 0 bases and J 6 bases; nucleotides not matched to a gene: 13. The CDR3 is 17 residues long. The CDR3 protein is CASSQETPGLVGFEQYF. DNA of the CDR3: TGCGCCAGCAGCCAAGAGACCCCGGGACTAGTAGGTTTCGAGCAGTACTTC.

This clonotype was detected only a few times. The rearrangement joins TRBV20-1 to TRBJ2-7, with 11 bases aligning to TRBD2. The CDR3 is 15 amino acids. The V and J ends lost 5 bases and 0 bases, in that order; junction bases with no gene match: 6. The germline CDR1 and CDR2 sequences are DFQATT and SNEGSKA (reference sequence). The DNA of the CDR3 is TGCAGTGCTGGCCCCGGGACTAGCGGCTCCTACGAGCAGTACTTC. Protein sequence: CSAGPGTSGSYEQYF.